One sample yielded the 18 T cell receptor beta chains listed below, sequenced in a study of T-cell reconstitution after alpha-beta-depleted transplantation in children. Molecular barcoding with unique molecular identifiers was used for the TCRbeta library. TCRdb recomputed calls from the PCR reads with MiXCR, one row per CDR3 protein. The repertoire holds approximately 1,000,000 distinct CDR3 sequences, with under 30% as singletons. Material: PBMCs, mostly from graft donor cells, obtained 360 days after TCRalphabeta/CD19-depleted stem cell transplant. All receptors come from a boy in the first two years of life who had a stem cell transplant for SCID, so the T cells may come from the graft donor.

There are a few counts of this clonotype. The CDR3 DNA sequence: TGCGCCAGCAGCCCACTCGAGACAGGATTTTTCTATGGCTACACCTTC. Translating it yields CASSPLETGFFYGYTF. V and J are TRBV4-1 and TRBJ1-2, with a possible D match to TRBD1 (6 bases). Germline loops: CDR1 MGHRA, CDR2 YSYEKL. The CDR3 consists of 16 residues. The V and J ends lost 4 bases and 4 bases respectively, with 19 bases between them.

V usage is TRBV7-9 and J usage is TRBJ2-7; the D is unclear. Trimming shortened V by 3 bases and J by 2 bases, and 8 bases separated the two germline ends. Germline V gene data show CDR1 as SEHNR and CDR2 as FQNEAQ (reference sequence). This CDR3 comprises 13 residues. CDR3 sequence reads: CASSFPATYEQYF. The CDR3 DNA reads as TGTGCCAGCAGCTTCCCAGCAACCTACGAGCAGTACTTC.

The rearrangement joins TRBV9 to TRBJ2-1; D may match TRBD1 or TRBD2 (5 bases each). The CDR3 is 14 residues long. V was shortened by 0 bases and J by 5 bases, with 9 bases between the two germline ends. Germline V gives CDR1 SGDLS, CDR2 YYNGEE. This CDR3 reads CASSVELGDNEQFF. DNA for the CDR3: TGTGCCAGCAGCGTAGAATTGGGGGACAATGAGCAGTTCTTC.

V usage is TRBV29-1 and J usage is TRBJ2-3; 7 bases fit TRBD2. This CDR3 is built from 14 residues. Germline CDR1 and CDR2: SQVTM and ANQGSEA. J gave up 1 base and V 8 bases, and 9 bases lay outside the gene matches. For the CDR3, the DNA is TGCAGCTCAGACGGGGGGTTGGGCACAGATACGCAGTATTTT. Translating it yields CSSDGGLGTDTQYF.

This clonotype was detected a few times. This chain links TRBV7-7 with TRBJ2-2; D remains unclear. The germline gives CDR1 SSHAT, CDR2 FNYEAQ (reference sequence). V was clipped by 5 bases and J by 1 base, with 20 bases between them. The CDR3 has 18 amino acids. CDR3 in amino acids: CASSLSPWGLVNTGELFF. CDR3 coding DNA: TGTGCCAGCAGCCTCAGTCCTTGGGGATTAGTGAACACCGGGGAGCTGTTTTTT. Full variable domain (missing parts from reference TRBV7-7 and TRBJ2-2): GAGVSQSPRYKVTKRGQDVTLRCDPISSHATLYWYQQALGQGPEFLTYFNYEAQPDKSGLPSDRFSAERPEGSISTLTIQRTEQRDSAMYRCASSLSPWGLVNTGELFFGEGSRLTVL.

This clonotype was seen only a few times. The chain joins TRBV6-2 or TRBV6-3 to TRBJ1-2, with D maybe TRBD1 (5 bases). CDR1 and CDR2 from the germline V gene are MNHEY and SVGEGT. This CDR3 comprises 13 residues. Trimming stripped 9 bases from V and 5 bases from J, with 16 bases between. The CDR3 nucleotides read TGTGCCAGTAAGACCGGGGGGACTTATGGCTACACCTTC. Translation gives CASKTGGTYGYTF.

This clonotype has more than one count but fewer than ten. J is TRBJ1-1 and V is TRBV28, with 9 bases that match TRBD1. The V and J ends lost 3 bases and 5 bases, in that order; junction bases with no gene match: 7. The CDR3 contains 15 residues. Germline lookup yields CDR1 MDHEN and CDR2 SYDVKM. The CDR3 DNA sequence: TGTGCCAGCAGTTTGGGACAGGGACATGGGACTGAAGCTTTCTTT. It specifies CASSLGQGHGTEAFF.

The V gene is TRBV13, the J gene TRBJ2-7, with 8 bases lining up with TRBD1. With V trimmed by 1 base and J by 6 bases, 5 bases remained unmatched. The CDR3 is 14 amino acids. The germline V gene encodes CDR1 PRHDT and CDR2 FYEKMQ (reference sequence). CDR3 protein: CASSLANTGGEQYF. CDR3 bases: TGTGCCAGCAGCTTAGCCAATACAGGGGGCGAGCAGTACTTC. Together with reference TRBV13 and TRBJ2-7, the CDR3 gives the full variable domain: AAGVIQSPRHLIKEKRETATLKCYPIPRHDTVYWYQQGPGQDPQFLISFYEKMQSDKGSIPDRFSAQQFSDYHSELNMSSLELGDSALYFCASSLANTGGEQYFGPGTRLTVT.

This rearrangement joins TRBV20-1 to TRBJ1-1; D ambiguous. In germline, CDR1 is DFQATT, CDR2 SNEGSKA (reference sequence). The CDR3 sequence is 13 residues long. V was trimmed by 5 bases and J by 0 bases, leaving 10 bases between them. CDR3 protein: CSAPSWMNTEAFF. CDR3 DNA sequence: TGCAGTGCTCCAAGTTGGATGAACACTGAAGCTTTCTTT.

The chain employs TRBV28 and TRBJ2-7; perhaps TRBD2 as D (6 bases). Germline CDR1 MDHEN, CDR2 SYDVKM. This CDR3 contains 17 residues. V lost 5 bases to trimming and J lost 0 bases, with 20 bases between them. CDR3 region: CASSPIASGESSYEQYF. In DNA, the CDR3 is TGTGCCAGCAGTCCAATTGCATCGGGGGAGAGCTCCTACGAGCAGTACTTC.

The V and J genes are TRBV20-1 and TRBJ1-4, with D tentatively TRBD1 (6 bases). The germline V and J ends were trimmed by 6 bases and 3 bases, with 11 bases remaining between them. This CDR3 has 13 amino acids. Germline lookup yields CDR1 DFQATT and CDR2 SNEGSKA (reference sequence). The DNA for the CDR3 is TGCAGTGCATTCGGGGGCCCTAATGAAAAACTGTTTTTT. Translating it yields CSAFGGPNEKLFF.

In DNA form, the CDR3 reads TGTGCCATCAGTGGAGTAGGTGGGCAGGCCCTCGAGCAGTACTTC. It translates to CAISGVGGQALEQYF. The genes are TRBV10-3 and TRBJ2-7; no clear D. The germline gives CDR1 ENHRY, CDR2 SYGVKD. Trimming took 4 bases from V and 6 from J, leaving 19 bases between them. The CDR3 loop spans 15 amino acids.

The J gene is TRBJ1-1, the V gene TRBV6-1; D gene ambiguous. V was pared by 3 bases and J by 11 bases, with 25 bases between. CDR3 length equals 16 residues. CDR1 is MNHNS, CDR2 SASEGT, per germline. The CDR3 DNA reads as TGTGCCAGCAGTGATGGCTGGCGGACTGTTCGGGCGGCTGCTTTCTTT. It encodes CASSDGWRTVRAAAFF.

There are a few counts of this clonotype. The chain joins TRBV20-1 to TRBJ1-5; possibly TRBD1 for D (5 bases). Germline V gives CDR1 DFQATT, CDR2 SNEGSKA (reference sequence). The CDR3 length is 14 residues. The CDR3 DNA follows: TGCGGTACGGGGGGGTCCACAGCTAATCAGCCCCAGCATTTT. It codes for CGTGGSTANQPQHF.

This chain joins TRBV3-1 and TRBJ1-1; D unclear. Germline V lookup: CDR1 LGHDT, CDR2 YNNKEL (reference sequence). The CDR3 totals 14 residues. V was cut by 4 bases and J by 1 base, with 10 bases left in between. The CDR3 protein is CASSRFSGNTEAFF. For the CDR3, the DNA is TGTGCCAGCAGCCGATTTAGTGGGAACACTGAAGCTTTCTTT.

CDR3 nucleotides: TGTGCCAGCAGCTCTGCAAGAATCTACGAGCAGTACTTC. Residues: CASSSARIYEQYF. The chain joins TRBV11-1 to TRBJ2-7; unclear D gene. The CDR3 extends over 13 amino acids. Germline V gives CDR1 SGHAT, CDR2 FQDESV (reference sequence). The V and J ends lost 4 bases and 3 bases respectively, with 10 bases between them.

This clonotype was counted between two and nine times. The chain combines TRBV29-1 with TRBJ1-1; a weak D match, TRBD1 (6 bases). Germline V gives CDR1 SQVTM, CDR2 ANQGSEA. This CDR3 spans 14 amino acids. Deletions cut 4 bases from V and 8 bases from J, with 20 bases between. The CDR3, as DNA: TGCAGCGTTGGGCTACAGGGAGGGCTCTCAGAAGCTTTCTTT. Translating gives CSVGLQGGLSEAFF.

This clonotype was recorded only once. The V and J genes are TRBV5-1 and TRBJ1-1, with a possible D match to TRBD1 (5 bases). CDR3 size: 21 residues. V dropped 0 bases and J dropped 5 bases, with 32 bases sitting between them. Germline V gene sequence: CDR1 SGHRS, CDR2 YFSETQ. The chain's CDR3 is CASSLEWIVSGERYTATEAFF. For the CDR3, the DNA is TGCGCCAGCAGCTTGGAATGGATTGTTTCGGGGGAGCGCTACACGGCGACTGAAGCTTTCTTT.